The 15 T cell receptor beta chains given below trace back to one sample, sequenced in a study of cytomegalovirus exposure and HLA in healthy donors. The PCR used 60 Vbeta and 13 Jbeta primers. Method: immunoSEQ multiplex PCR; TCRdb's copy keeps in-frame clones and lacks some. This sample yields 80,000 or so clones, of which less than 80% are seen a single time; approximately 6.9% belongs to the top ten. The sample consisted of PBMCs. Receptor source: a woman aged 50 to 65 in good health and CMV-seropositive.

This chain uses TRBV10-1 with TRBJ2-1; 7 bases fit TRBD2. Germline V gives CDR1 WNHNN, CDR2 SYGVQD (reference sequence). CDR3 length: 14 residues. Unmatched junction bases numbered 8, after V lost 5 bases and J lost 7 bases. CDR3 in amino acids: CASSPSGVGNEQFF. The CDR3 nucleotides are TGCGCCAGCAGTCCCAGCGGGGTGGGGAATGAGCAGTTCTTC.

The rearrangement uses TRBV2 and TRBJ2-1; 14 bases fit TRBD2. The CDR3 is 15 residues long. Germline lookup yields CDR1 SNHLY and CDR2 FYNNEI. Unmatched junction bases numbered 7, after V lost 7 bases and J lost 8 bases. In DNA, the CDR3 is TGTGCCAGCAAAAGTACGGGACTAGCGGGGGATGAGCAGTTCTTC. It specifies CASKSTGLAGDEQFF.

This rearrangement joins TRBV11-2 to TRBJ1-1; D might be TRBD1 (5 bases). The CDR3 loop spans 14 amino acids. Germline V lookup: CDR1 SGHAT, CDR2 FQNNGV. The V and J ends lost 6 bases and 4 bases respectively, with 15 bases between them. CDR3 amino acids: CASSLPGRGTEAFF. In nucleotides, the CDR3 is TGTGCCAGCAGTTTACCTGGGAGGGGCACTGAAGCTTTCTTT.

V and J are TRBV13 and TRBJ1-2; D remains ambiguous. This CDR3 has 13 residues. From germline, CDR1 is PRHDT and CDR2 FYEKMQ (reference sequence). Trimming removed 0 bases at V and 6 bases at J, with 8 bases between. The CDR3 coding sequence is TGTGCCAGCAGCTTAGGCGGAGGTAATGGCTACACCTTC. Its translation is CASSLGGGNGYTF.

The chain couples TRBV6-5 to TRBJ2-4, with D perhaps matching TRBD2 (6 bases). This CDR3 has 14 amino acids. Trimming stripped 2 bases from V and 10 bases from J, with 15 bases between. Germline loops: CDR1 MNHEY, CDR2 SVGAGI. CDR3 in DNA: TGTGCCAGCAGTTACGGAGGGATAGGAAGGATTCAGTACTTC. This gives the protein CASSYGGIGRIQYF.

This chain joins TRBV11-2 and TRBJ2-1; possibly TRBD2 for D (5 bases). Looked up from germline, CDR1 is SGHAT and CDR2 is FQNNGV. The ends were cut back, 2 bases at V and 12 bases at J, with 11 bases in the middle. The CDR3 runs to 12 residues. The CDR3 DNA follows: TGTGCCAGCAGCTTATCGGGAAGGCCGCAGTTCTTC. It is translated as CASSLSGRPQFF.

This clone has only one observation. This chain links TRBV27 with TRBJ1-1; 8 nucleotides agree with TRBD1. V lost 5 bases and J lost 5; bases outside the gene matches: 4. Germline V CDR1 and CDR2: MNHEY, SMNVEV (reference sequence). This CDR3 comprises 13 residues. CDR3 sequence: CASSPGGHTEAFF. CDR3 coding DNA: TGTGCCAGCAGTCCAGGGGGCCATACTGAAGCTTTCTTT.

This chain's CDR3 is CASSGRTAGADTQYF. DNA for the CDR3: TGTGCCAGCTCTGGCAGGACTGCGGGGGCAGATACGCAGTATTTT. V gene TRBV18 combines with J gene TRBJ2-3; 7 nucleotides align to TRBD2. The CDR3 covers 15 residues. The junction had 10 bases not matched to a gene; V was cut back by 6 bases and J by 4 bases. CDR1 and CDR2 from the germline V gene are KGHSH and LQKENI.

This clone occurred a few times. The genes are TRBV28 and TRBJ1-2; D remains unclear. The germline V gene encodes CDR1 MDHEN and CDR2 SYDVKM. Trimming took off 1 base at V and 0 bases at J, with 3 bases between the two ends. This CDR3 spans 13 amino acids. DNA of the CDR3: TGTGCCAGCAGTTTATCTGCTAACTATGGCTACACCTTC. This codes for CASSLSANYGYTF.

The chain is built from TRBV2 and TRBJ2-6, with 9 bases that match TRBD1. The CDR3 extends over 15 amino acids. V lost 10 bases and J lost 1; bases outside the gene matches: 5. Germline lookup yields CDR1 SNHLY and CDR2 FYNNEI. DNA for the CDR3: TGTGCCACCGGGACAGGGCTTTCTGGGGCCAACGTCCTGACTTTC. The encoded protein is CATGTGLSGANVLTF.

The rearrangement joins TRBV7-9 to TRBJ2-5, with 7 bases fitting TRBD1. Per germline, CDR1 SEHNR and CDR2 FQNEAQ (reference sequence). The CDR3 spans 15 residues. V trimming: 4 bases; J trimming: 1 base; junction bases outside the gene matches: 6. CDR3 DNA: TGTGCCAGCAGCTCAGGGACAGCCTCCCAAGAGACCCAGTACTTC. Encoded protein: CASSSGTASQETQYF.

In this sample, this clone turned up a few times. This chain joins TRBV6-1 and TRBJ2-7; the match to TRBD2 covers 12 bases. J lost 0 bases, V lost 0 bases, and 9 bases had no gene match. The CDR3 loop spans 19 amino acids. Germline CDR1 reads MNHNS; CDR2 reads SASEGT. Here the CDR3 DNA reads TGTGCCAGCAGTGAAGCGCTTCTAGGACTAGCGGGGATCTCCTACGAGCAGTACTTC. It encodes CASSEALLGLAGISYEQYF.

V is TRBV2 and J is TRBJ2-7, with D perhaps matching TRBD1 (6 bases). Germline loops: CDR1 SNHLY, CDR2 FYNNEI. This CDR3 contains 13 residues. Trimming removed 7 bases from V and 7 bases from J, with 17 bases in between. The CDR3 DNA reads TGTGCCAGCATCCCCCAGGGGACGGGGGAGCAGTACTTC. Its translation: CASIPQGTGEQYF. The complete variable domain, with remaining parts taken from reference TRBV2 and TRBJ2-7, reads EPEVTQTPSHQVTQMGQEVILRCVPISNHLYFYWYRQILGQKVEFLVSFYNNEISEKSEIFDDQFSVERPDGSNFTLKIRSTKLEDSAMYFCASIPQGTGEQYFGPGTRLTVT.

This clone was seen more than once but under ten times. The chain combines TRBV14 with TRBJ2-7, with 9 bases matching TRBD1. Germline CDR1 SGHDN, CDR2 FVKESK. The trim removed 4 bases at V and 2 bases at J, leaving 9 bases unmatched. This CDR3 spans 16 amino acids. CDR3 residues: CASSRLAGTGTYEQYF. In DNA, the CDR3 is TGTGCCAGCAGCCGTCTGGCCGGGACAGGGACCTACGAGCAGTACTTC.

The chain combines TRBV7-2 with TRBJ2-3; TRBD2 is a possible D gene (6 bases). V lost 1 base and J lost 5, with 13 bases in between. CDR1 and CDR2 (germline): SGHTA, FQGNSA. CDR3 length: 15 residues. This chain's CDR3 is CASSLGTRGIDTQYF. DNA for the CDR3: TGTGCCAGCAGCTTAGGGACCCGGGGGATAGATACGCAGTATTTT.